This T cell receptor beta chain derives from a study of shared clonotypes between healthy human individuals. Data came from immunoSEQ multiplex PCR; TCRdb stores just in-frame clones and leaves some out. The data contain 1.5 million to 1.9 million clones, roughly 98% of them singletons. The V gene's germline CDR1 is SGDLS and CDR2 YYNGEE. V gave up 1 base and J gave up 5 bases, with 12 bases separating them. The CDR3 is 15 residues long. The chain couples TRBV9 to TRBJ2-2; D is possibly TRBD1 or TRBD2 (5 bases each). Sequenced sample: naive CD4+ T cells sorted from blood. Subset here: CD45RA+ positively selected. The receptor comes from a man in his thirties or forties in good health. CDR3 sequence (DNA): TGTGCCAGCAGCGTATGGGGGATACGGACCGGGGAGCTGTTTTTT. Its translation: CASSVWGIRTGELFF.